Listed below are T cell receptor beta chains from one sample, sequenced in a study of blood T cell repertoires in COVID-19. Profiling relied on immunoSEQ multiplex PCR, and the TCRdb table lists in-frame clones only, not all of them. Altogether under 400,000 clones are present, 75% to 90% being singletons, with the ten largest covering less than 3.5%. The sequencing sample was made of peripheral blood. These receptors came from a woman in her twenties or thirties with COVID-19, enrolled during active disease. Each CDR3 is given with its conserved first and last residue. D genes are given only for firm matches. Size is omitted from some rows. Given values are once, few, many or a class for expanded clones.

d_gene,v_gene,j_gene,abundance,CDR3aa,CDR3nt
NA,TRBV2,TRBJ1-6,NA,CASTAYNSPLHF,TGTGCCAGCACGGCCTATAATTCACCCCTCCACTTT
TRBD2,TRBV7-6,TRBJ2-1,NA,CASSRGLAVNEQFF,TGTGCCAGCAGCCGAGGACTAGCGGTAAATGAGCAGTTCTTC
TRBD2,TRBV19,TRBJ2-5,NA,CASSIWLAGRETQYF,TGTGCCAGTAGTATATGGCTAGCGGGGCGGGAGACCCAGTACTTC
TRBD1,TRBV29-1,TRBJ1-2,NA,CSVGGTGGYTF,TGCAGCGTTGGAGGGACAGGTGGCTACACCTTC
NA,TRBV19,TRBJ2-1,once,CASSRGIEQFF,TGTGCCAGTAGTAGAGGGATTGAGCAGTTCTTC
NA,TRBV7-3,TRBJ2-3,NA,CASSLGGGVGTDTQYF,TGTGCCAGCAGCTTAGGTGGCGGAGTCGGCACAGATACGCAGTATTTT
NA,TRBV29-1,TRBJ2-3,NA,CSVEGLRTTDTQYF,TGCAGCGTTGAGGGCCTCCGCACCACAGATACGCAGTATTTT
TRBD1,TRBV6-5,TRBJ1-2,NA,CASSYSRQGIRTF,TGTGCCAGCAGTTACTCACGACAGGGGATTCGGACCTTC
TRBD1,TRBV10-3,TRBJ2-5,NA,CAISESIGQDRVQTQYF,TGTGCCATCAGTGAGTCCATAGGCCAGGACAGGGTGCAGACCCAGTACTTC
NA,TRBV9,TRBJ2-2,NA,CASSVATVTGELFF,TGTGCCAGCAGCGTAGCCACAGTAACCGGGGAGCTGTTTTTT
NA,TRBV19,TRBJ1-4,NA,CASTQKIHNEKLFF,TGTGCCAGTACCCAGAAGATTCATAATGAAAAACTGTTTTTT
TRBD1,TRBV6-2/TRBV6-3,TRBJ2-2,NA,CASSGTAPNTGELFF,TGTGCCAGCAGTGGGACAGCCCCGAACACCGGGGAGCTGTTTTTT
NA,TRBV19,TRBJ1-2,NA,CASSPGPTYGYTF,TGTGCCAGTAGTCCAGGGCCGACCTATGGCTACACCTTC
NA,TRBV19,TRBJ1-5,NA,CASSITGFGDSNQPQHF,TGTGCCAGTAGTATTACGGGATTCGGCGATAGCAATCAGCCCCAGCATTTT
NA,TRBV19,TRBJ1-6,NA,CASSQGIPSPLHF,TGTGCCAGTAGCCAGGGTATTCCATCACCCCTCCACTTT
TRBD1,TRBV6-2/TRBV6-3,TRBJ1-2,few,CASSSTGLAYGYTF,TGTGCCAGCAGTTCGACAGGGCTGGCCTATGGCTACACCTTC
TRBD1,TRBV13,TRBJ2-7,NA,CASSPWTGDYEQYF,TGTGCCAGCAGCCCTTGGACAGGAGACTACGAGCAGTACTTC
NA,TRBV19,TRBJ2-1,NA,CASSIGLGSNEQFF,TGTGCCAGTAGTATAGGACTAGGTAGCAATGAGCAGTTCTTC
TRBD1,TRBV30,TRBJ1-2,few,CAWSVPGQLFYGYTF,TGTGCCTGGAGTGTACCGGGACAGCTATTCTATGGCTACACCTTC
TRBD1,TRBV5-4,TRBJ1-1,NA,CASSWGGQGAGMNTEAFF,TGTGCCAGCAGCTGGGGAGGACAGGGGGCAGGGATGAACACTGAAGCTTTCTTT
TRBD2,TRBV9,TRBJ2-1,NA,CASSVVLAGYNEQFF,TGTGCCAGCAGCGTAGTACTAGCGGGCTACAATGAGCAGTTCTTC
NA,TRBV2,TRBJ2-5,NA,CASALYGGLRETQYF,TGTGCCAGCGCCCTATACGGCGGGTTAAGGGAGACCCAGTACTTC
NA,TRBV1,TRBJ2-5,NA,CTSSRGGARRPETQYF,TGCACCAGCAGCCGGGGGGGGGCACGCAGACCGGAGACCCAGTACTTC
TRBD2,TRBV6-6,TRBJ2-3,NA,CASSQPGLAGLSRDTQYF,TGTGCCAGCAGTCAACCGGGACTAGCGGGATTATCAAGGGATACGCAGTATTTT
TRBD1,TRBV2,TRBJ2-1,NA,CASLSGTGYNEQFF,TGTGCCAGCTTGTCTGGGACAGGTTACAATGAGCAGTTCTTC
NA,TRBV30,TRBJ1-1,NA,CAWRSRVNTEAFF,TGTGCCTGGAGGAGCCGGGTGAACACTGAAGCTTTCTTT
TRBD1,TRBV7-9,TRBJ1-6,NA,CASSSTGEGSPLHF,TGTGCCAGCAGCTCGACAGGGGAAGGGTCACCCCTCCACTTT
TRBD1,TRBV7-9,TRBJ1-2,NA,CASSLTGDPHGYTF,TGTGCCAGCAGCTTAACAGGGGATCCTCATGGCTACACCTTC
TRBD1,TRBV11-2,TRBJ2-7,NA,CASSSTGVSYEQYF,TGTGCCAGCAGCTCGACAGGGGTTTCCTACGAGCAGTACTTC
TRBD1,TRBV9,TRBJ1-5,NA,CASSESGTGLQPQHF,TGTGCCAGCAGCGAATCCGGGACAGGGCTCCAGCCCCAGCATTTT
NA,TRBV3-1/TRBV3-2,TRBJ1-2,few,CASSQGTFYGYTF,TGTGCCAGCAGCCAAGGGACATTCTATGGCTACACCTTC
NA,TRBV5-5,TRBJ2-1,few,CASSSSMHNEQFF,TGTGCCAGCAGCTCAAGCATGCACAATGAGCAGTTCTTC
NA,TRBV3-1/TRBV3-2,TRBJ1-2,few,CASSLTDTPNYGYTF,TGTGCCAGCAGCCTCACAGACACCCCTAACTATGGCTACACCTTC
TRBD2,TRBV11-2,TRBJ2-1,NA,CATSPVAGRNEQFF,TGTGCCACCTCCCCGGTAGCGGGAAGGAATGAGCAGTTCTTC
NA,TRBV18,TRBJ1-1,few,CASSPRSVMNTEAFF,TGTGCCAGCTCACCACGCAGTGTGATGAACACTGAAGCTTTCTTT
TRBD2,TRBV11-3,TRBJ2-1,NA,CASSQSGSNYEQFF,TGTGCCAGCAGCCAAAGCGGGAGTAATTATGAGCAGTTCTTC
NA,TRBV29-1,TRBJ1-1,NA,CSVDEPRTVREAFF,TGCAGCGTGGACGAACCCAGGACAGTGAGAGAAGCTTTCTTT
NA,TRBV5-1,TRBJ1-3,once,CASSLGTLASGNTIYF,TGCGCCAGCAGCTTGGGGACACTAGCCTCTGGAAACACCATATATTTT
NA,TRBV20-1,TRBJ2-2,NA,CSASTSTGELFF,TGCAGTGCTAGTACAAGTACCGGGGAGCTGTTTTTT
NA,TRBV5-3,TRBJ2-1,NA,CARSRHRDCSYNEQFF,TGTGCCAGAAGCCGCCATAGGGACTGTTCCTACAATGAGCAGTTCTTC
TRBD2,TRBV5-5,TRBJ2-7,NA,CASSLGRLAGGRTSSYEQYF,TGTGCCAGCAGCTTAGGGAGACTAGCGGGAGGGCGCACAAGCTCCTACGAGCAGTACTTC
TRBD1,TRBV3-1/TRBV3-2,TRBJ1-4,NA,CASSYRGPNEKLFF,TGTGCCAGCAGCTACAGGGGGCCTAATGAAAAACTGTTTTTT
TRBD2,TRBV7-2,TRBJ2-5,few,CASSHSGRAEETQYF,TGTGCCAGCAGCCATAGCGGGAGGGCCGAAGAGACCCAGTACTTC
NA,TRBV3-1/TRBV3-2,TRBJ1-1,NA,CASSRSDRNTEAFF,TGTGCCAGCAGCCGCTCAGACAGGAACACTGAAGCTTTCTTT
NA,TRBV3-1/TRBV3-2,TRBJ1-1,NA,CASSQSGTISSEAFF,TGTGCCAGCAGCCAATCCGGGACAATATCCTCCGAAGCTTTCTTT
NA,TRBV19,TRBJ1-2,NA,CASSASSDIPPDGYTF,TGTGCCAGTAGTGCATCTTCGGACATACCCCCGGATGGCTACACCTTC
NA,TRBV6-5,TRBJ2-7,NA,CASSYSRGSREQYF,TGTGCCAGCAGTTACTCGAGAGGGTCGCGCGAGCAGTACTTC
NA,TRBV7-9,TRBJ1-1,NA,CASSFQDSNTEAFF,TGTGCCAGCAGCTTCCAGGACAGTAACACTGAAGCTTTCTTT
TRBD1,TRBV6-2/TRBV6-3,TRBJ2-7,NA,CASSYLSPGQGYEQYF,TGTGCCAGCAGTTACCTCTCTCCGGGACAGGGATACGAGCAGTACTTC
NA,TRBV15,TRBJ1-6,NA,CATSRAGGSPVATPLHF,TGTGCCACCAGCAGGGCTGGGGGCAGCCCCGTCGCGACACCCCTCCACTTT
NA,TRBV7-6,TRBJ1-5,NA,CASSLERAGSQHF,TGTGCCAGCAGCTTGGAAAGGGCAGGGTCCCAGCATTTT
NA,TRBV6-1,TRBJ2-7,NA,CASSWTLGPYEQYF,TGTGCCAGCAGTTGGACATTGGGTCCCTACGAGCAGTACTTC
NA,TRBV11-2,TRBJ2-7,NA,CASSLRGSHAYEQYF,TGTGCCAGCAGCTTAAGGGGGAGTCATGCCTACGAGCAGTACTTC
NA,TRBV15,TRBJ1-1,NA,CATSRDFLSVNEAFF,TGTGCCACCAGCAGAGATTTCTTATCGGTAAATGAAGCTTTCTTT
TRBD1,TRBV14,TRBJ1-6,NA,CASSQEWGQGGSPLHF,TGTGCCAGCAGCCAAGAATGGGGACAGGGAGGATCACCCCTCCACTTT
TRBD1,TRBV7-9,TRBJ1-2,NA,CASSLKQGAGGYTF,TGTGCCAGCAGCCTGAAACAGGGGGCGGGTGGCTACACCTTC
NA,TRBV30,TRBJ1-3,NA,CAWSEAGAGNTIYF,TGTGCCTGGAGTGAGGCCGGGGCTGGAAACACCATATATTTT
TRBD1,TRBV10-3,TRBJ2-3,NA,CAIRKETGATDTQYF,TGTGCCATCAGAAAGGAGACAGGGGCCACAGATACGCAGTATTTT
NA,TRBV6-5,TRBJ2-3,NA,CASRGTYTDTQYF,TGTGCCAGCCGGGGGACTTACACAGATACGCAGTATTTT